This T cell receptor (beta chain) derives from a study of blood T cell repertoires in COVID-19. About the research overall: Both acute and convalescent COVID-19 samples were obtained from the United States, Italy and Spain.

The CDR3 extends over 14 amino acids. CDR1 is SGHTA and CDR2 is FQGTGA in the germline V gene. With 5 bases clipped from V and 7 bases from J, the junction kept 7 bases outside the gene matches. Sequencing used immunoSEQ multiplex PCR; TCRdb keeps in-frame clones, though not all of them. The table includes 92,000 or so clones, about three quarters detected once. This clone was counted a single time. This clonotype was obtained from a woman of 80 years or more with acute or convalescent COVID-19. The chain uses TRBV7-3 and TRBJ2-1; 8 bases map to TRBD2. Sequenced sample: peripheral blood. The CDR3, as DNA: TGTGCCAGCAGCCGGGGGGGAGCTACAAATGAGCAGTTCTTC. It encodes CASSRGGATNEQFF.